This TCR beta chain was identified during a study of CD8 T cells in Susac syndrome. Study-level results: The authors acknowledged that the study's TCR sequencing and HLA analysis involved relatively few individuals.

To note about this clonotype: The antigen remains unidentified.

This CDR3 has 14 amino acids. Germline CDR1 SNHLY, CDR2 FYNNEI. V was clipped by 7 bases and J by 1 base, with 11 bases between them. High-throughput TCR beta sequencing covered peripheral CD8+ and CD4+ T cells. FACS was used to enrich TEMRA cells, whereas the CD8+ and CD4+ T cells were obtained by negative isolation. With random hexamers, reverse transcription was performed on about 0.5 to 1 ug of RNA. Across 54 Vbeta and 13 Jbeta, TCR beta CDR3 was amplified with immunoSEQ multiplex PCR. TCRdb processed the immunoSEQ multiplex PCR reads anew with MiXCR; each CDR3 protein has one entry. This table holds about 110,000 distinct CDR3 sequences, approximately 93% found once.

This chain connects TRBV2 to TRBJ2-1; D may correspond to TRBD1 or TRBD2 (6 bases each). Sequences were obtained from CD8+ T cells from PBMCs. The receptor's source is a human donor with Susac syndrome. The CDR3, as DNA: TGTGCCAGCATGGGGGGCAGATCCTACAATGAGCAGTTCTTC. As protein: CASMGGRSYNEQFF.